This T cell receptor (beta chain) originates from a study of blood T cell repertoires in COVID-19. Study-wide background: Samples came from the United States, Italy and Spain, spanning acute and convalescent COVID-19. Sources were T cells, B-cell-depleted T cells, or PBMCs; the material itself was cDNA or gDNA.

Authors' processing steps: For nucleated cells, counts were estimated from reference gene primer amplification. The method was immunoSEQ multiplex PCR; TCRdb's version includes in-frame clones alone and lacks a portion of them. V and J calls and clone size are those listed in that table; D and trimming were worked out from the DNA. The sample lists 200,000 to 300,000 clones; 80% to 90% were seen once. The germline CDR1 and CDR2 sequences are SGHRS and YFSETQ. CDR3 size: 16 residues. V shed 2 bases and J shed 3 bases, with 16 bases lying between them. The specimen was peripheral blood. This chain uses TRBV5-1 with TRBJ2-3; the D gene is possibly TRBD2 (6 bases). The clonotype originates from a man in his fifties with acute or convalescent COVID-19. DNA of the CDR3: TGCGCCAGCAGCTTCGGGGGAACCACAAGGACAGATACGCAGTATTTT. Encoded protein: CASSFGGTTRTDTQYF.